This T cell receptor beta chain comes out of a study of cytomegalovirus exposure and HLA in healthy donors. Study overall: The platform used for the 120 or so validation repertoires matched that of the roughly 670 first-cohort repertoires, a later analysis reported.

V lost 11 bases to trimming and J lost 6 bases, with 17 bases between them. The germline V gene encodes CDR1 MDHEN and CDR2 SYDVKM. The CDR3 sequence is 14 residues long. General observations from the study: Rare sequences made up most TCRs, while some public TCRs were found in many donors.

Sequencing was performed with immunoSEQ multiplex PCR; in TCRdb, only in-frame clones are kept and a portion is missing. Here the sample spans fewer than 120,000 clones, about 92% being singletons. On this clone itself: Antigen specificity is unknown.

This receptor was taken from a young woman in good health and CMV-seronegative. The rearrangement joins TRBV28 to TRBJ1-6; maybe TRBD1 (5 bases). The material sequenced was PBMCs. The CDR3 loop is CAATRWGSNSPLHF. CDR3 DNA sequence: TGTGCCGCCACAAGATGGGGCTCTAATTCACCCCTCCACTTT.